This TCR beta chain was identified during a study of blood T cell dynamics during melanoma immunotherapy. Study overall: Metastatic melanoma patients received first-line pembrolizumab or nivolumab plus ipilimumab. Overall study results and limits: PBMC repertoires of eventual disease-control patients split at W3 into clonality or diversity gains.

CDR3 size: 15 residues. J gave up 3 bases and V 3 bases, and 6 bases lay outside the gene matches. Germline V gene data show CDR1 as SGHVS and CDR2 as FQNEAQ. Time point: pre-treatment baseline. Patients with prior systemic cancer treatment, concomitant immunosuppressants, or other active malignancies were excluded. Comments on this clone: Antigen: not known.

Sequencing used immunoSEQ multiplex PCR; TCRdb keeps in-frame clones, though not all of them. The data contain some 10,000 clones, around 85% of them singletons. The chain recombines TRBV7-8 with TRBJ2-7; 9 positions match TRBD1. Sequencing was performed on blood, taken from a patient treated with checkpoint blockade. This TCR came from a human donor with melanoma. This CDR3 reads CASSLNDRGVYEQYF. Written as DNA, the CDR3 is TGTGCCAGCAGCTTGAATGACAGGGGGGTCTACGAGCAGTACTTC. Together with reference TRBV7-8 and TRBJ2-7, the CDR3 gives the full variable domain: GAGVSQSPRYKVAKRGQDVALRCDPISGHVSLFWYQQALGQGPEFLTYFQNEAQLDKSGLPSDRFFAERPEGSVSTLKIQRTQQEDSAVYLCASSLNDRGVYEQYFGPGTRLTVT.